These T cell receptor beta chains were read from a single sample in a study of blood T cell repertoires in COVID-19. Libraries were prepared by immunoSEQ multiplex PCR; TCRdb keeps only in-frame clonotypes and omits some of them. The data contain about 270,000 clones, over 75% of them singletons. The sequenced sample was PBMCs or T cells enriched from blood (not recorded which). Receptors originate from a young woman who had recovered from COVID-19. CDR3s include the opening cysteine and the closing phenylalanine or tryptophan.

CDR3 protein: CASSPIIDQSGGRWNEQFF
V gene: TRBV4-2

CDR3 protein: CASSTSGDYEQYF
V gene: TRBV6-5

CDR3 protein: CASSNRDTPVRTKNIQYF
V gene: TRBV19

CDR3 protein: CASSEARTVKLGGYTF
V gene: TRBV2

CDR3 protein: CASRAGQNSYNEQFF
V gene: TRBV2

CDR3 protein: CASSLNARGYTF
V gene: TRBV7-2

CDR3 protein: CASSSSGRSPYEQYF
V gene: TRBV3-1/TRBV3-2

CDR3 protein: CASSMTGGYEQYF
V gene: TRBV5-1

CDR3 protein: CASSPRDTTSYEQYF
V gene: TRBV18

CDR3 protein: CASRLGGAKGEAFF
V gene: TRBV5-1

CDR3 protein: CASSYRAGNLYGYTF
V gene: TRBV6-2/TRBV6-3

CDR3 protein: CASSLLTGGTYEQYF
V gene: TRBV5-1

CDR3 protein: CASSPLERRGNSPLHF
V gene: TRBV18

CDR3 protein: CAIRAQGLVGYTF
V gene: TRBV10-3

CDR3 protein: CSASVDQPQHF
V gene: TRBV20-1

CDR3 protein: CASSYGLVYEQYF
V gene: TRBV7-9

CDR3 protein: CASSLASGGANEQYF
V gene: TRBV3-1/TRBV3-2

CDR3 protein: CASSLSKRGMNTEAFF
V gene: TRBV7-8

CDR3 protein: CATRGGLAGATDTQYF
V gene: TRBV15

CDR3 protein: CASSPNLAGGLGGYTF
V gene: TRBV28

CDR3 protein: CASKGGINQPQHF
V gene: TRBV6-5

CDR3 protein: CASNRGSYGYTF
V gene: TRBV30

CDR3 protein: CASSRVQGSGNTIYF
V gene: TRBV19

CDR3 protein: CASSFVGGQGLSQPQHF
V gene: TRBV5-6

CDR3 protein: CASSFFGGWDTQYF
V gene: TRBV5-1

CDR3 protein: CASSAGQGSSPLHF
V gene: TRBV5-1

CDR3 protein: CASSGGGPYYEQYF
V gene: TRBV2

CDR3 protein: CASSPMASGGAAYNEQFF
V gene: TRBV18

CDR3 protein: CASSVGRGPAPLHF
V gene: TRBV9

CDR3 protein: CASSQEHRGRHGYTF
V gene: TRBV4-1

CDR3 protein: CASREGLAGSSGELFF
V gene: TRBV19

CDR3 protein: CASRPPGDGETQYF
V gene: TRBV28

CDR3 protein: CASRPDSDYGYTF
V gene: TRBV2

CDR3 protein: CASSLGILAGFTDTQYF
V gene: TRBV7-8

CDR3 protein: CASSGGETQYF
V gene: TRBV7-7